The entry below describes one TCR beta chain. This record comes from a study of T cell changes during pregnancy in multiple sclerosis. The CDR3 is made up of 11 amino acids. Trimming removed 7 bases from V and 4 bases from J, with 7 bases in between. Germline CDR1 is SEHNR and CDR2 is FQNEAQ (reference sequence). This table comes from immunoSEQ multiplex PCR, and its TCRdb copy is limited to in-frame clones, with some not included. The sample lists under 35,000 clones, just over 90% seen once, with 0.71% in the top ten. This TCR was sampled from a female donor with multiple sclerosis, enrolled in a pregnancy study. This specimen consisted of CD4+ T cells from peripheral blood mononuclear cells, obtained in the first trimester of pregnancy. This chain uses TRBV7-9 with TRBJ1-1; perhaps TRBD1 as D (6 bases). The CDR3 is CASTRGTEAFF. The CDR3 nucleotides read TGTGCCAGCACCAGGGGCACTGAAGCTTTCTTT.